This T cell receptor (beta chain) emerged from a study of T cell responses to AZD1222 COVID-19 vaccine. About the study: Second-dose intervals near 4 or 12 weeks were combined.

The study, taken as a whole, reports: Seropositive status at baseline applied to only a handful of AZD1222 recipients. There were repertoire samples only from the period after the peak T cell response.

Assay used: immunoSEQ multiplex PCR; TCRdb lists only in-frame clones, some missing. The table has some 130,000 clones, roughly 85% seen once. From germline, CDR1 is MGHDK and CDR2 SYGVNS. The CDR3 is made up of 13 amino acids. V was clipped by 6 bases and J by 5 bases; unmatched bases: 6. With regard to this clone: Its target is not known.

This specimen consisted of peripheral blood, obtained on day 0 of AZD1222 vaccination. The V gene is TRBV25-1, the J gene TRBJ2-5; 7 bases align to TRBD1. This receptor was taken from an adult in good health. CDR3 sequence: CASRPTGAETQYF. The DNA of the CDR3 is TGTGCCAGCAGACCCACAGGGGCGGAGACCCAGTACTTC.